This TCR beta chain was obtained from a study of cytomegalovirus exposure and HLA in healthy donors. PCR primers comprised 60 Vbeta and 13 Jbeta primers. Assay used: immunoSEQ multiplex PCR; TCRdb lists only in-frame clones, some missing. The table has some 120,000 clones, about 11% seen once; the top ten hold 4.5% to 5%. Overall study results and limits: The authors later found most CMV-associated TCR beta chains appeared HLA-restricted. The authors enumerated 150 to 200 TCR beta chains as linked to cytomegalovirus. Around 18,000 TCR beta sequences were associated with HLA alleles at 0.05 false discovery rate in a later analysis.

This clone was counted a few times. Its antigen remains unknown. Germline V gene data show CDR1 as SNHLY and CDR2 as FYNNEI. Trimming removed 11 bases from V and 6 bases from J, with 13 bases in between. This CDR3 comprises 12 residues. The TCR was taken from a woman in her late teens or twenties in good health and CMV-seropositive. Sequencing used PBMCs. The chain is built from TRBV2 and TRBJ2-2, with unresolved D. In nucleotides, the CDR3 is TGTGCCCTTTCAAGCCCTCCCGGGGAGCTGTTTTTT. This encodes CALSSPPGELFF.